This passage covers 23 T cell receptor beta chains from one sample sequenced in a study of shared clonotypes between healthy human individuals. Assay: immunoSEQ multiplex PCR; the TCRdb copy retains only in-frame clones and omits some. The table shows more than 450,000 clones, with about four fifths occurring only once. The sequenced sample was PBMCs. The source is a woman between 35 and 50 years old in good health. Some clones in this sample may be carry-over from other donors' samples.

The rearrangement uses TRBV10-1 and TRBJ2-1; 11 bases agree with TRBD2. This CDR3 spans 15 amino acids. V shed 2 bases, J shed 5 bases, and the junction held 2 bases outside the gene matches. CDR1 is WNHNN and CDR2 is SYGVQD in the germline V gene (reference sequence). The CDR3 DNA is TGCGCCAGCAGTGAGGTAGCGGGAGGGAACAATGAGCAGTTCTTC. This sequence encodes CASSEVAGGNNEQFF.

The J gene is TRBJ2-5, the V gene TRBV28; 9 nucleotides agree with TRBD2. Per germline, CDR1 MDHEN and CDR2 SYDVKM. The CDR3 covers 17 residues. With 7 bases clipped from V and 4 bases from J, the junction kept 16 bases outside the gene matches. CDR3 in DNA: TGTGCCAGCACTCCCCACCTCGGCGGGAGGGCCGGAGAGACCCAGTACTTC. It specifies CASTPHLGGRAGETQYF.

The chain recombines TRBV12-5 with TRBJ2-1; TRBD2 aligns across 9 bases. The ends lost 7 bases at V and 4 bases at J; junction bases unmatched: 5. This CDR3 contains 14 residues. CDR1 is LGHNT and CDR2 is FRNRAP in the germline V gene. The CDR3 is CASALAGIYNEQFF. In DNA form, the CDR3 reads TGTGCTAGTGCCCTAGCGGGGATTTACAATGAGCAGTTCTTC.

CDR3 DNA sequence: TGTGCCAGCAGTCGGGGGCCGGCGAACACTGAAGCTTTCTTT. As protein: CASSRGPANTEAFF. The chain joins TRBV5-6 to TRBJ1-1; perhaps TRBD1 as D (6 bases). Germline V gives CDR1 SGHDT, CDR2 YYEEEE. This CDR3 has 14 amino acids. V lost 5 bases, J lost 1 base, and 12 bases lay in between.

The rearrangement joins TRBV11-2 to TRBJ2-7, with 12 bases identical to TRBD2. V lost 5 bases to trimming and J lost 2 bases; unmatched junction nucleotides: 4. Per the germline V gene, CDR1 is SGHAT and CDR2 is FQNNGV. The CDR3 is 15 amino acids. The CDR3 sequence: CASSTSGGPTYEQYF. In DNA form, the CDR3 reads TGTGCCAGCAGCACTAGCGGGGGGCCGACCTACGAGCAGTACTTC.

This rearrangement joins TRBV7-2 to TRBJ1-6, with TRBD1 as a possible D gene (6 bases). V lost 6 bases and J lost 9, with 15 bases in between. The CDR3 is 14 residues long. Germline CDR1 SGHTA, CDR2 FQGNSA. The CDR3 loop is CASRGGSLSSPLHF. The DNA for the CDR3 is TGTGCCAGCAGGGGGGGCAGTCTGAGTTCACCCCTCCACTTT.

This rearrangement joins TRBV6-4 to TRBJ2-2, with TRBD2 as a possible D gene (6 bases). The CDR3 totals 15 residues. Germline CDR1 reads MRHNA; CDR2 reads SNTAGT. V was pared by 3 bases and J by 3 bases, with 11 bases between. The CDR3: CASSEGPGDTGELFF. The CDR3, as DNA: TGTGCCAGCAGTGAGGGTCCGGGAGACACCGGGGAGCTGTTTTTT.

This clone was picked up many times. This chain uses TRBV5-4 with TRBJ2-5, with 12 bases aligning to TRBD2. This CDR3 comprises 15 residues. V was pared by 4 bases and J by 0 bases, with 1 base of the junction left unmatched. Germline V gene lookup returns CDR1 SGHNT and CDR2 YYREEE (reference sequence). CDR3 DNA sequence: TGTGCCAGCAGCCTAGCGGGAGGGAACCAAGAGACCCAGTACTTC. Protein sequence: CASSLAGGNQETQYF.

V gene TRBV10-3 combines with J gene TRBJ2-7; 9 bases are shared with TRBD2. The CDR3 sequence is 14 residues long. Losses at the gene ends were 3 bases for V and 8 bases for J; bases not matched to a gene: 8. The V gene's germline CDR1 is ENHRY and CDR2 SYGVKD. The CDR3 region is CAISDGLAGSKQYF. Here the CDR3 DNA reads TGTGCCATCAGTGATGGGCTAGCGGGGTCAAAGCAGTACTTC.

This clone was observed a single time. The chain has TRBV7-2 and TRBJ2-3; 9 bases map to TRBD2. Trimming removed 1 base from V and 0 bases from J; junction bases left unmatched: 5. Germline V gene sequence: CDR1 SGHTA, CDR2 FQGNSA. The CDR3 is 17 amino acids. The CDR3 DNA reads TGTGCCAGCAGCTTAGTGGTAGCGGGAGCTAGCACAGATACGCAGTATTTT. Translation gives CASSLVVAGASTDTQYF.

The chain links TRBV6-5 to TRBJ1-2, with 8 bases matching TRBD1. The V gene end was trimmed by 5 bases and the J gene end by 4 bases; junction bases not matched to a gene: 6. The V gene's germline CDR1 is MNHEY and CDR2 SVGAGI. CDR3 size: 14 residues. The CDR3 here is CASSPGQALYGYTF. CDR3 sequence (DNA): TGTGCCAGCAGTCCGGGACAGGCTCTCTATGGCTACACCTTC.

The chain uses TRBV7-9 and TRBJ2-5, with 15 bases identical to TRBD2. Germline CDR1 is SEHNR and CDR2 is FQNEAQ (reference sequence). The length of the CDR3 is 17 residues. Germline trimming cut 5 bases from V and 5 bases from J; bases unmatched to any gene: 9. The CDR3 nucleotides read TGTGCCAGCAGCGCCAGGACTAGCGGGAGGGCGGGGGAGACCCAGTACTTC. Translated, it gives CASSARTSGRAGETQYF.

This clone is a singleton in its sample. This chain uses TRBV5-1 with TRBJ2-7, with 7 bases that match TRBD1. Germline CDR1 and CDR2: SGHRS and YFSETQ. The CDR3 has 15 residues. V trimming: 0 bases; J trimming: 2 bases; junction bases outside the gene matches: 5. In DNA, the CDR3 is TGCGCCAGCAGCTTGGGAGGGGGCAACGCCTACGAGCAGTACTTC. Its translation is CASSLGGGNAYEQYF.

The rearrangement links TRBV30 to TRBJ2-7; tentative D call: TRBD2 (6 bases). The V end was cut by 0 bases, the J end by 5 bases, with 14 bases between. Germline V gives CDR1 GTSNPN, CDR2 SVGIG (reference sequence). CDR3 size: 14 residues. The CDR3 region is CAWSVVTRRNEQYF. CDR3 DNA: TGTGCCTGGAGTGTGGTGACTAGGAGAAACGAGCAGTACTTC.

Concerning this clone: Other DNA sequences in the sample encode the same CDR3. The chain recombines TRBV30 with TRBJ2-7, with D perhaps matching TRBD1 (5 bases). There are 11 residues in the CDR3. CDR1 is GTSNPN and CDR2 is SVGIG in the germline V gene (reference sequence). V gave up 5 bases and J gave up 3 bases, with 8 bases separating them. The DNA of the CDR3 is TGTGCCTGGTCCCAGGGCTACGAGCAGTACTTC. Translating gives CAWSQGYEQYF.

The CDR3 nucleotides are TGTGCCAGTAGTATAACGGCAGGGCTATCCTACGAGCAGTACTTC. This codes for CASSITAGLSYEQYF. This chain links TRBV19 with TRBJ2-7, with D tentatively TRBD1 (5 bases). Trimming cost V 2 bases and J 1 base, with 12 bases left between them. CDR3 length equals 15 residues. CDR1 is LNHDA and CDR2 is SQIVND in the germline V gene (reference sequence).

This clone was found many times. The chain has TRBV5-1 and TRBJ2-7; D gene ambiguous. The length of the CDR3 is 15 residues. Trimming removed 4 bases from V and 1 base from J, with 15 bases in between. The germline gives CDR1 SGHRS, CDR2 YFSETQ. In nucleotides, the CDR3 is TGCGCCAGCAGCGAATCGGGTGGACGTTCCTACGAGCAGTACTTC. It codes for CASSESGGRSYEQYF.

V is TRBV7-2 and J is TRBJ1-2; 7 bases are shared with TRBD1. Germline loops: CDR1 SGHTA, CDR2 FQGNSA. The CDR3 consists of 15 residues. With 3 bases clipped from V and 4 bases from J, the junction kept 8 bases outside the gene matches. The CDR3 loop is CASSLGQLLSYGYTF. CDR3 DNA: TGTGCCAGCAGCTTGGGACAGCTTCTTTCCTATGGCTACACCTTC.

This clone came up a few times. The chain links TRBV7-3 to TRBJ2-2; D gene unclear. This CDR3 is 12 amino acids long. CDR1 is SGHTA and CDR2 is FQGTGA in the germline V gene. V was pared by 5 bases and J by 2 bases, with 3 bases between. The CDR3 DNA is TGTGCCAGCAGCCGAAACACCGGGGAGCTGTTTTTT. Amino acids: CASSRNTGELFF.

The V call is TRBV2, the J call TRBJ2-7; unclear D gene. Deletions cut 4 bases from V and 1 base from J, with 14 bases between. Germline V gene lookup returns CDR1 SNHLY and CDR2 FYNNEI. This CDR3 spans 15 amino acids. The chain's CDR3 is CASSVLGGKSYEQYF. Here the CDR3 DNA reads TGTGCCAGCAGTGTACTTGGCGGCAAGTCCTACGAGCAGTACTTC.

The V gene is TRBV28, the J gene TRBJ2-3; tentatively, D is TRBD1 (6 bases). Looked up from germline, CDR1 is MDHEN and CDR2 is SYDVKM. This CDR3 comprises 13 residues. V was clipped by 10 bases and J by 1 base, with 12 bases between them. Written as DNA, the CDR3 is TGTGCCATCACAGGGTGGGGCACAGATACGCAGTATTTT. Protein: CAITGWGTDTQYF.

This clone is medium-sized (0.01 to 0.1%) within its sample. V gene TRBV15 combines with J gene TRBJ2-1; D is ambiguous. Germline lookup yields CDR1 LNHNV and CDR2 YYDKDF (reference sequence). Between the trimmed V and J ends, which lost 1 base and 2 bases, there was a span of 9 bases. The CDR3 is 15 residues long. CDR3 sequence: CATSRARDPYNEQFF. CDR3 sequence (DNA): TGTGCCACCAGCAGAGCGAGAGACCCCTACAATGAGCAGTTCTTC. Looking up the rest from reference TRBV15 and TRBJ2-1 gives the full variable domain: DAMVIQNPRYQVTQFGKPVTLSCSQTLNHNVMYWYQQKSSQAPKLLFHYYDKDFNNEADTPDNFQSRRPNTSFCFLDIRSPGLGDTAMYLCATSRARDPYNEQFFGPGTRLTVL.

Turning to this clone: This specimen includes other DNA sequences encoding the same CDR3. This chain links TRBV5-1 with TRBJ1-1; D remains ambiguous. Germline loops: CDR1 SGHRS, CDR2 YFSETQ. With 2 bases removed from V and 1 base from J, the gap between germline ends came to 6 bases. The CDR3 loop spans 13 amino acids. The CDR3 region is CASSLARNTEAFF. The DNA for the CDR3 is TGCGCCAGCAGCTTAGCAAGGAACACTGAAGCTTTCTTT.